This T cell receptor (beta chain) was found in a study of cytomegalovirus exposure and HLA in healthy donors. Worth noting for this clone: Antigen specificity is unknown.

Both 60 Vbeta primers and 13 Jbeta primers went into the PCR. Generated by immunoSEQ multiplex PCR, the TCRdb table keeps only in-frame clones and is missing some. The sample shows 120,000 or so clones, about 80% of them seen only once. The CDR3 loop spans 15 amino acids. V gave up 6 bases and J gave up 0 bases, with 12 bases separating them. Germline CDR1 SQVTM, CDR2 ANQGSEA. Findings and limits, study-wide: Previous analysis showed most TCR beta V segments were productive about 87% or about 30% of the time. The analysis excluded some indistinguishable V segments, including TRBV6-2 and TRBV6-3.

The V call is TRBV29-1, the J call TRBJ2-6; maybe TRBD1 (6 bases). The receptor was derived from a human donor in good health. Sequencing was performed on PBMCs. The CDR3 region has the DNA TGCAGCGTGACAGGATACCTCTCTGGGGCCAACGTCCTGACTTTC. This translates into CSVTGYLSGANVLTF.